A selection of T cell receptor beta chains follows, all from one sample in a study of response to subunit inactivated influenza vaccine. Via MiXCR, TCRdb re-called the RT-PCR reads, giving one row per CDR3 protein. The sample has about 480,000 distinct CDR3 sequences; 13% are singletons. This specimen was PBMCs from blood, taken roughly 46 days after vaccination. The source is a man aged 50-59 years who received an inactivated influenza vaccine. CDR3s include the opening cysteine and the closing phenylalanine or tryptophan. D genes are given only for firm matches. A row's size may be missing; if present it is once, few, many or a size class.

size	V	J	length	D	DNA	CDR3
few	TRBV3-1	TRBJ1-1	14	.	TGTGCCAGCAGCACCACAGGGAGGGGCACTGAAGCTTTCTTT	CASSTTGRGTEAFF
few	TRBV25-1	TRBJ2-7	14	.	TGTGCCAGCAGTGAATTTGCGGGTCCGTACGAGCAGTACTTC	CASSEFAGPYEQYF
.	TRBV14	TRBJ2-7	13	TRBD1	TGTGCCAGCAGCCAAACGACTGGACAGGTGCAGTACTTC	CASSQTTGQVQYF
once	TRBV28	TRBJ2-7	11	.	TGTGCCAGCCTCGACACCTACGAGCAGTACTTC	CASLDTYEQYF
.	TRBV6-1	TRBJ1-2	16	.	TGTGCCAGCAGAGACCGCCATCAGGGTTCTACCTATGGCTACACCTTC	CASRDRHQGSTYGYTF
once	TRBV5-1	TRBJ2-1	15	.	TGCGCCAGCAGCTTAAGGCCGGCACCCTACAATGAGCAGTTCTTC	CASSLRPAPYNEQFF
.	TRBV3-1	TRBJ2-1	15	TRBD2	TGTGCCAGCAGCCAAGTAGCGGGGGGTGGGAATGAGCAGTTCTTC	CASSQVAGGGNEQFF
.	TRBV18	TRBJ2-1	16	.	TGTGCCAGCTCACCCAGGACATACCTTTTGAGATTTGAGCAGTTCTTC	CASSPRTYLLRFEQFF
.	TRBV5-1	TRBJ2-7	13	.	TGCGCCAGCAGCGGGACTGTTTCCTACGAGCAGTACTTC	CASSGTVSYEQYF
few	TRBV20-1	TRBJ2-4	14	TRBD2	TGCAGTGCTAATTGGGGGGGAGCCAAAAACATTCAGTACTTC	CSANWGGAKNIQYF
.	TRBV12-3/TRBV12-4	TRBJ2-2	12	.	TGTGCCACCGTGAAGACGTTTGGGGAGCTGTTTTTT	CATVKTFGELFF
many	TRBV12-3/TRBV12-4	TRBJ1-3	12	.	TGTGCCAGCAGATCCAGCGGAAACACCATATATTTT	CASRSSGNTIYF
many	TRBV4-1	TRBJ1-6	16	.	TGCGCCAGCAGCCAAGACCCGGACGCGGCCGGAACACCCCTCCACTTT	CASSQDPDAAGTPLHF
many	TRBV4-2	TRBJ2-1	17	TRBD2	TGTGCCAGCAGCCAAGACTGGAGGGGACTAGCCGCCAATGAGCAGTTCTTC	CASSQDWRGLAANEQFF
.	TRBV9	TRBJ2-7	16	TRBD2	TGTGCCAGCAGCCCTCGGATAGCGGGAGATCTAGACGAGCAGTACTTC	CASSPRIAGDLDEQYF
once	TRBV7-6	TRBJ2-3	13	.	TGTGCCAGCAGCTTAGCACAGGGAGACACGCAGTATTTT	CASSLAQGDTQYF
few	TRBV2	TRBJ1-5	13	.	TGTGCCAGCAGGGACGGATACAATCAGCCCCAGCATTTT	CASRDGYNQPQHF
.	TRBV18	TRBJ2-1	15	TRBD1	TGTGCCAGCTCACCAACCCAACAGGGGCCCCATGAGCAGTTCTTC	CASSPTQQGPHEQFF
.	TRBV27	TRBJ1-4	14	.	TGTGCCAGCAGCTATACAGGGAAGCATGAAAAACTGTTTTTT	CASSYTGKHEKLFF
.	TRBV6-2/TRBV6-3	TRBJ2-7	15	.	TGTGCCAGCAGTTACTCCCAGGGGGGCTCCTACGAGCAGTACTTC	CASSYSQGGSYEQYF
few	TRBV11-2	TRBJ2-7	18	TRBD2	TGTGCCAGCAGCTTTACCCCAATGGTGAGGGCGGGAGGAAACGAGCAGTACTTC	CASSFTPMVRAGGNEQYF
.	TRBV5-1	TRBJ2-7	15	.	TGCGCCAGCAGCTTGGTCCAGGGCCCAGGGTACGAGCAGTACTTC	CASSLVQGPGYEQYF
once	TRBV14	TRBJ2-1	15	TRBD2	TGTGCCAGCAGCCAAGTAGCGGGGGGGCACAATGAGCAGTTCTTC	CASSQVAGGHNEQFF
few	TRBV3-1	TRBJ2-7	15	.	TGTGCCAGCAGCCCCTGGGGCAAAAACTCCTACGAGCAGTACTTC	CASSPWGKNSYEQYF
many	TRBV12-3/TRBV12-4	TRBJ2-7	15	TRBD2	TGTGCCAGCAGTTTAGGGCCTAGCGGCTCCTACGAGCAGTACTTC	CASSLGPSGSYEQYF
few	TRBV18	TRBJ2-7	15	TRBD2	TGTGCCAGCTCACCACAAGCGGGACCTACGGGGGAGCAGTACTTC	CASSPQAGPTGEQYF
few	TRBV11-2	TRBJ2-3	14	.	TGTGCCAGCAGACGCGGGTATGGCACAGATACGCAGTATTTT	CASRRGYGTDTQYF
.	TRBV4-2	TRBJ2-1	17	.	TGTGCCAGCAGCCAAGATGACAGGTCCAGCTCCTACAATGAGCAGTTCTTC	CASSQDDRSSSYNEQFF
few	TRBV6-2/TRBV6-3	TRBJ1-5	13	.	TGTGCCAGCAGTTATGACAGGTATCAGCCCCAGCATTTT	CASSYDRYQPQHF
once	TRBV2	TRBJ1-2	15	TRBD1	TGTGCCAGCGGGAAGGAGACAGGGAGTTTAACTAGCTACACCTTC	CASGKETGSLTSYTF
few	TRBV4-2	TRBJ2-2	17	.	TGTGCCAGCAGCCAAGATCCGGCACGCCAGAACACCGGGGAGCTGTTTTTT	CASSQDPARQNTGELFF
few	TRBV27	TRBJ1-5	16	.	TGTGCCAGCAAGGGGCAGGCTATCGGGAGCAATCAGCCCCAGCATTTT	CASKGQAIGSNQPQHF
.	TRBV5-1	TRBJ2-7	15	.	TGCGCCAGCAGCTTGGCCGAGGGCAGGGGCTACGAGCAGTACTTC	CASSLAEGRGYEQYF
few	TRBV20-1	TRBJ1-5	13	.	TGCAGTGCTAGCTGGACAGTGAATCAGCCCCAGCATTTT	CSASWTVNQPQHF
few	TRBV20-1	TRBJ1-1	13	.	TGCAGTGCTAGAGCCGACAGGAACACTGAAGCTTTCTTT	CSARADRNTEAFF
few	TRBV11-1	TRBJ2-4	20	.	TGTGCCAGCAGCCAGGCGCGCAGGCAGGATCCTTACTTAGCCAAAAACATTCAGTACTTC	CASSQARRQDPYLAKNIQYF
few	TRBV10-1	TRBJ1-1	13	.	TGCGCCAGCAGTGTAAACAGGGCCTATGAAGCTTTCTTT	CASSVNRAYEAFF
.	TRBV7-2	TRBJ1-6	15	.	TGTGCCAGCAGCTTAACCGGGACCGGGAATTCACCCCTCCACTTT	CASSLTGTGNSPLHF
.	TRBV7-8	TRBJ2-7	12	.	TGTGCCAGCAGCTTCAAAGCGGGACACCACTACTTC	CASSFKAGHHYF
many	TRBV20-1	TRBJ2-7	13	.	TGCAGTGCTTCCCGGGTCGGGATCTACGAGCAGTACTTC	CSASRVGIYEQYF
.	TRBV7-9	TRBJ2-1	15	.	TGTGCCAGCAGCTTTGATGGGAGCTCCTACAATGAGCAGTTCTTC	CASSFDGSSYNEQFF
.	TRBV29-1	TRBJ2-2	14	.	TGCAGCGTTCCCAGGGAAACGGTCACCGGGGAGCTGTTTTTT	CSVPRETVTGELFF
.	TRBV4-3	TRBJ2-1	16	TRBD2	TGCGCCAGCAGCCAAGAAATGGGAGGGCCAGGGAATGAGCAGTTCTTC	CASSQEMGGPGNEQFF
few	TRBV20-1	TRBJ2-1	15	TRBD2	TGCAGTGCTCCATACGCGGGAGTCTCATCCAATGAGCAGTTCTTC	CSAPYAGVSSNEQFF
.	TRBV12-3/TRBV12-4	TRBJ2-2	16	TRBD2	TGTGCCAGCAGTTTTCTCGGGAGGACGAACACCGGGGAGCTGTTTTTT	CASSFLGRTNTGELFF
.	TRBV24-1	TRBJ2-1	17	TRBD2	TGTGCCACCAGTGATTTGTTCTCAGCGGGGGGGTCCAATGAGCAGTTCTTC	CATSDLFSAGGSNEQFF
few	TRBV19	TRBJ2-7	16	TRBD1	TGTGCCAGTAGTTACACCTCCGGGACAGGGAACTACGAGCAGTACTTC	CASSYTSGTGNYEQYF
few	TRBV6-5	TRBJ1-1	15	.	TGTGCCAGCAGTTACGTGCGTGGGGGGAGAACTGAAGCTTTCTTT	CASSYVRGGRTEAFF
.	TRBV14	TRBJ1-6	16	TRBD1	TGTGCCAGCAGCCAGCTACAGGGGCTTCAGAATTCACCCCTCCACTTT	CASSQLQGLQNSPLHF
.	TRBV28	TRBJ1-1	14	.	TGTGCCAGCAGCGTAGACCCCGGGAACACTGAAGCTTTCTTT	CASSVDPGNTEAFF